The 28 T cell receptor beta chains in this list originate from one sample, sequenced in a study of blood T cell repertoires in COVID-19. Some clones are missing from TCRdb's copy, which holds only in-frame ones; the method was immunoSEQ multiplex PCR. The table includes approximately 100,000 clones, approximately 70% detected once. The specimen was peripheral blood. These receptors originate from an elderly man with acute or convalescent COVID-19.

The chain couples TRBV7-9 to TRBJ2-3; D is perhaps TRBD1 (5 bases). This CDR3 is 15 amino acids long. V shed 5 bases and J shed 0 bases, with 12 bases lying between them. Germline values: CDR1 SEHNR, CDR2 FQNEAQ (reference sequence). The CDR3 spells CASSQIRESTDTQYF. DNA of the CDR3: TGTGCCAGCAGCCAGATCAGGGAAAGCACAGATACGCAGTATTTT.

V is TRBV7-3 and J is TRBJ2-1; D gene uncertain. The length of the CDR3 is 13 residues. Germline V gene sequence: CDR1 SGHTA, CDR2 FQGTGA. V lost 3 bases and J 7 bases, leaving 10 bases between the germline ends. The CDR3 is CASSFTPRNEQFF. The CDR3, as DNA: TGTGCCAGCAGCTTTACTCCCCGAAATGAGCAGTTCTTC.

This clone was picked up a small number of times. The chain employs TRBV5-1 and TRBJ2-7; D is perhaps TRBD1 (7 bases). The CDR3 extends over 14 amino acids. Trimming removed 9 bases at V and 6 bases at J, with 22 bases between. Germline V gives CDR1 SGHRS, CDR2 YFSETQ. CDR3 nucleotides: TGCGCCACTTCTATGGACAGGCGGCGGGGCGAGCAGTACTTC. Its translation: CATSMDRRRGEQYF.

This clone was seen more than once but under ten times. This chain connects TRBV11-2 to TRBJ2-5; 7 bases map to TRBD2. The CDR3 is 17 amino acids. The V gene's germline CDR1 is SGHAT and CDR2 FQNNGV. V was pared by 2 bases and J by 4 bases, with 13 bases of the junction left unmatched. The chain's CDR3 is CASSLNWVAGLGETQYF. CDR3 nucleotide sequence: TGTGCCAGCAGCTTAAATTGGGTAGCGGGTCTAGGAGAGACCCAGTACTTC.

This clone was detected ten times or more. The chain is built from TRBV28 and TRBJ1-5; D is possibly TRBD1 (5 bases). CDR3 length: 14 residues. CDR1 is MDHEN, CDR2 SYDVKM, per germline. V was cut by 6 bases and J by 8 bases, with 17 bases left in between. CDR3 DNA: TGTGCCAGCAGCCCATGGGGCGATTTGGAGCCCCAGCATTTT. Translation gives CASSPWGDLEPQHF.

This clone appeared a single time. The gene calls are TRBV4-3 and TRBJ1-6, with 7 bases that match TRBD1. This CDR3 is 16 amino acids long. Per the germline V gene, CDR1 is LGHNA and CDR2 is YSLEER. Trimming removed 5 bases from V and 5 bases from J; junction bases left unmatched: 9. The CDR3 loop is CASSRSRGTDNSPLHF. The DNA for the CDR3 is TGCGCCAGCAGCAGAAGTCGGGGGACAGATAATTCACCCCTCCACTTT.

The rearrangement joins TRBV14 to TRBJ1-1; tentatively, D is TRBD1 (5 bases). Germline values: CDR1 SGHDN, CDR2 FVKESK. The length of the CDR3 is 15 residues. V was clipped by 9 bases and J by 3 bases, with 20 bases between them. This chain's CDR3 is CARNVPGGDDTEAFF. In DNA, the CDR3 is TGTGCCAGAAACGTCCCGGGGGGTGACGACACTGAAGCTTTCTTT.

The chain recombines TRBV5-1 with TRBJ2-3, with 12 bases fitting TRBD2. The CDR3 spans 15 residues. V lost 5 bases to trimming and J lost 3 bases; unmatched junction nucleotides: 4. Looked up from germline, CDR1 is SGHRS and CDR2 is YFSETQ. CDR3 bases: TGCGCCAGCAGGGGAGGGACTAGCGGGACAGATACGCAGTATTTT. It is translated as CASRGGTSGTDTQYF.

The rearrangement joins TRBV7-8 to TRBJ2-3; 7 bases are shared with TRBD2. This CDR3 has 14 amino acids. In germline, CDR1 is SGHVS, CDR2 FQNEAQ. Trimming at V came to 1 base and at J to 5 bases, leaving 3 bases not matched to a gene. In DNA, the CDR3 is TGTGCCAGCAGCTTAGGGGAGGGTTTAGATACGCAGTATTTT. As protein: CASSLGEGLDTQYF.

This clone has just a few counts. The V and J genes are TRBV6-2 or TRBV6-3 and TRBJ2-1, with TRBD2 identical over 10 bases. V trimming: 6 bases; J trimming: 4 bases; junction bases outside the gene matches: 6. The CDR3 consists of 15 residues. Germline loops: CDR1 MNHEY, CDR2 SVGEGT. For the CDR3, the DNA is TGTGCCAGCAGCGCTAGCGGGAGATCTTACAATGAGCAGTTCTTC. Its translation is CASSASGRSYNEQFF.

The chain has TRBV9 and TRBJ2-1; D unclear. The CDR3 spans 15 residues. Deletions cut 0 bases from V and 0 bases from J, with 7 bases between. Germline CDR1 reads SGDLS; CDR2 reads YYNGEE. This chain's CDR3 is CASSVESSSYNEQFF. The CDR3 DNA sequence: TGTGCCAGCAGCGTAGAGTCTAGCTCCTACAATGAGCAGTTCTTC.

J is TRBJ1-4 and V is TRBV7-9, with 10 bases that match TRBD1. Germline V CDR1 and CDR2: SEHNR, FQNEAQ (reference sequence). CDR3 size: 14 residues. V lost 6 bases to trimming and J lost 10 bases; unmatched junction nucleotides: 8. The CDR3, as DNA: TGTGCCAGCAGTCAGAGACAGGGGGCAGGAAAACTGTTTTTT. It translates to CASSQRQGAGKLFF.

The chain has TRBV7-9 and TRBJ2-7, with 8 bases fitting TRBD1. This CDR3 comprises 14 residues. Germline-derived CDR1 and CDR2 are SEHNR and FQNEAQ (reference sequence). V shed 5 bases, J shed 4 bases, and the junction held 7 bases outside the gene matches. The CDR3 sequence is CASSTNRGRYEQYF. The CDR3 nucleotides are TGTGCCAGCAGCACTAACAGGGGGAGGTACGAGCAGTACTTC.

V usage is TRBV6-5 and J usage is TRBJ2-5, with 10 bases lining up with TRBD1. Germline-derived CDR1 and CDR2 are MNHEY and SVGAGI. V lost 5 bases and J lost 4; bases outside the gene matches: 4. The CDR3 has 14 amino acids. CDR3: CASSPRQGAETQYF. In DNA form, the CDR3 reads TGTGCCAGCAGTCCTAGACAGGGGGCAGAGACCCAGTACTTC.

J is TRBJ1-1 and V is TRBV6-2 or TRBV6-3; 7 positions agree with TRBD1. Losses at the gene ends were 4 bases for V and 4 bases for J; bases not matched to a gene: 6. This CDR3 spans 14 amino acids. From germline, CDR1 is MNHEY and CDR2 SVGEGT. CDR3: CASSWTGRGTEAFF. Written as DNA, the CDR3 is TGTGCCAGCAGTTGGACAGGTCGGGGCACTGAAGCTTTCTTT.

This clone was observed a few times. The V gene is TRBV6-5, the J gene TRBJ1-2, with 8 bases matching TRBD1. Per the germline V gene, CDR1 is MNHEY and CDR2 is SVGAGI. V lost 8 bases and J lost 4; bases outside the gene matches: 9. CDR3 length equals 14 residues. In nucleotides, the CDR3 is TGTGCCAGCCGGCGGGGACAGGTCGGCTATGGCTACACCTTC. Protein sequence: CASRRGQVGYGYTF.

CDR3 region: CASSYAGWVERMVTQYF. CDR3 nucleotides: TGTGCCAGCAGTTACGCGGGTTGGGTAGAGCGGATGGTGACCCAGTACTTC. The V and J genes are TRBV6-2 or TRBV6-3 and TRBJ2-5, with D maybe TRBD2 (5 bases). The CDR3 extends over 17 amino acids. Between the trimmed V and J ends, which lost 2 bases and 7 bases, there was a span of 23 bases. Germline lookup yields CDR1 MNHEY and CDR2 SVGEGT.

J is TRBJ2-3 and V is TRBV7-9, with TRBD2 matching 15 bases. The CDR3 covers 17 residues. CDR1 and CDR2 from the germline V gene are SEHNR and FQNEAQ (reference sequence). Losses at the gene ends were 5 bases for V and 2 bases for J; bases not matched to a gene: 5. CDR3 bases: TGTGCCAGCAGCGAGGGACTAGCGGGAGGATACACAGATACGCAGTATTTT. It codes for CASSEGLAGGYTDTQYF.

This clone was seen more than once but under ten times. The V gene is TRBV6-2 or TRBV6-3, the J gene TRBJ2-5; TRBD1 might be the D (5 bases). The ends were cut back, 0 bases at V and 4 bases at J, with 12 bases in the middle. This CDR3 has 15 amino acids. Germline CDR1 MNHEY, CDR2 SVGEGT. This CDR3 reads CASSYSTTGSETQYF. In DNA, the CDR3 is TGTGCCAGCAGTTACTCTACCACAGGCTCAGAGACCCAGTACTTC.

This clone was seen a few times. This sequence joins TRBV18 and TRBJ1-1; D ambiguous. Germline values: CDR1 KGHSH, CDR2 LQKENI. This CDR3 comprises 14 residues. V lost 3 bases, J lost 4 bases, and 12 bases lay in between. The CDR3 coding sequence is TGTGCCAGCTCACCGGCAGTTGGGAGCACTGAAGCTTTCTTT. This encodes CASSPAVGSTEAFF.

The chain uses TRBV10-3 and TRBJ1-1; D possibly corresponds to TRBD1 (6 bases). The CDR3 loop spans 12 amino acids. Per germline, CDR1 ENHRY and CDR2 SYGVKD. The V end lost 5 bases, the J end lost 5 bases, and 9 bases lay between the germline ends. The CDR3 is CAISRTETEAFF. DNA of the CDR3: TGTGCCATCAGTCGGACAGAGACTGAAGCTTTCTTT.

The CDR3 reads CATSRDGPGSGRDTQYF. The CDR3 DNA reads TGTGCCACCAGCAGAGATGGGCCGGGGAGCGGGAGGGATACGCAGTATTTT. The chain links TRBV15 to TRBJ2-3; 9 bases map to TRBD2. The CDR3 is 17 residues long. The V gene end was trimmed by 0 bases and the J gene end by 6 bases; junction bases not matched to a gene: 10. Per the germline V gene, CDR1 is LNHNV and CDR2 is YYDKDF (reference sequence).

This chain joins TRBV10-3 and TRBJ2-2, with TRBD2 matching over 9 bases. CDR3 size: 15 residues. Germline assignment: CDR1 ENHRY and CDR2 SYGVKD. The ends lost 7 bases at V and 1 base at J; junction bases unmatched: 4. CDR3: CAINKREENTGELFF. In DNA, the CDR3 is TGTGCCATCAATAAGCGGGAGGAGAACACCGGGGAGCTGTTTTTT.

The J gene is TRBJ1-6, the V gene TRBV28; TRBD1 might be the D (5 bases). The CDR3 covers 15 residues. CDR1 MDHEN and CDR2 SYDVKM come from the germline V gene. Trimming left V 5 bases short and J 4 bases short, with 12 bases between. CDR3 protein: CASSARRAYNSPLHF. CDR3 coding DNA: TGTGCCAGCAGTGCGCGCAGGGCGTATAATTCACCCCTCCACTTT.

The CDR3 is CASSSRGVRVAGELFF. CDR3 in DNA: TGTGCCAGCAGCTCCCGGGGAGTAAGGGTGGCCGGGGAGCTGTTTTTT. The chain uses TRBV7-9 and TRBJ2-2, with D perhaps TRBD2 (5 bases). Trimming took off 4 bases at V and 6 bases at J, with 18 bases between the two ends. Germline assignment: CDR1 SEHNR and CDR2 FQNEAQ (reference sequence). The CDR3 totals 16 residues.

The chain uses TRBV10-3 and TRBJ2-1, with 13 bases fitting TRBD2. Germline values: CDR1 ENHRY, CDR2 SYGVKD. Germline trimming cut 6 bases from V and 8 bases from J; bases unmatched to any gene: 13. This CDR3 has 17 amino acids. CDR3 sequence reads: CAISTGTSGKARDEQFF. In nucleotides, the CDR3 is TGTGCCATCAGCACCGGGACTAGCGGGAAGGCTAGGGATGAGCAGTTCTTC.

The CDR3, as DNA: TGCGCCAGCAGCCTATCGACTAGCGGGAGCACAGATACGCAGTATTTT. Its translation is CASSLSTSGSTDTQYF. The V and J genes are TRBV4-1 and TRBJ2-3, with 10 bases fitting TRBD2. CDR1 is MGHRA, CDR2 YSYEKL, per germline. The J segment lost 0 bases and the V segment lost 4 bases, leaving 4 bases of the junction unmatched. This CDR3 has 16 residues.

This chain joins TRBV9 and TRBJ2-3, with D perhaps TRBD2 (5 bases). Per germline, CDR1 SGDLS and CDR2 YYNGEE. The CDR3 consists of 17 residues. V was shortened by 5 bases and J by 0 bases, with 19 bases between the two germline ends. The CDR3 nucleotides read TGTGCCAGCAGTCCGTGGATTAGCGCAACTAGCACAGATACGCAGTATTTT. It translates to CASSPWISATSTDTQYF.